This entry lists 15 T cell receptor beta chains sequenced from one sample in a study of T-cell reconstitution after alpha-beta-depleted transplantation in children. Unique molecular identifiers featured in how the TCRbeta library was prepared. TCRdb ran MiXCR on the PCR reads and lists one entry per CDR3 protein. The table lists a few hundred thousand distinct CDR3 sequences, approximately 24% of them singletons. The source was PBMCs, mostly from graft donor cells, collected 360 days after TCRalphabeta/CD19-depleted stem cell transplant. Receptor source: a female patient aged 2-15 years who had a stem cell transplant for congenital amegakaryocytic thrombocytopenia, so the T cells may come from the graft donor.

Regarding this clonotype: The junction differs from germline at one of its ends, possibly a read error. The chain is built from TRBV2 and TRBJ2-3; 9 nucleotides match TRBD2. The germline V gene has CDR1 SNHLY and CDR2 FYNNEI. The CDR3 has 14 amino acids. The chain's CDR3 is CASSEGTSIDTQYF. DNA of the CDR3: TGTGCCAGCAGTGAGGGGACTAGCATAGATACGCAGTATTTT.

In its sample, this clonotype was seen many times. CDR3 sequence: CASSFPDRVNEQYF. Written as DNA, the CDR3 is TGCGCCAGCAGCTTCCCGGACAGGGTCAACGAGCAGTACTTC. V gene TRBV5-1 combines with J gene TRBJ2-7, with TRBD1 matching 8 bases. The CDR3 is made up of 14 amino acids. The J segment lost 5 bases and the V segment lost 2 bases, leaving 6 bases of the junction unmatched. Germline V gives CDR1 SGHRS, CDR2 YFSETQ.

This clonotype was seen more than once but under ten times. This chain uses TRBV6-2 or TRBV6-3 with TRBJ2-7; perhaps TRBD2 as D (6 bases). Per germline, CDR1 MNHEY and CDR2 SVGEGT. This CDR3 contains 13 residues. The V end lost 3 bases, the J end lost 4 bases, and 10 bases lay between the germline ends. CDR3 protein: CASSYGGIYEQYF. The CDR3 region has the DNA TGTGCCAGCAGTTATGGAGGGATATACGAGCAGTACTTC.

This chain joins TRBV6-5 and TRBJ1-2; no clear D. This CDR3 contains 13 residues. The V and J ends lost 2 bases and 7 bases respectively, with 11 bases between them. The V gene's germline CDR1 is MNHEY and CDR2 SVGAGI. CDR3 residues: CASSYGSSGGYTF. Written as DNA, the CDR3 is TGTGCCAGCAGTTACGGGTCCTCGGGTGGCTACACCTTC.

This clonotype showed up just a few times. The J gene is TRBJ1-2, the V gene TRBV29-1, with D possibly matching TRBD1 (5 bases). V dropped 4 bases and J dropped 4 bases, with 10 bases sitting between them. Germline CDR1 SQVTM, CDR2 ANQGSEA. The CDR3 extends over 12 amino acids. CDR3 DNA sequence: TGCAGCGTTGGGCAGAGGGGCTATGGCTACACCTTC. This codes for CSVGQRGYGYTF.

The chain couples TRBV20-1 to TRBJ2-3; D remains unclear. The CDR3 contains 13 residues. Deletions cut 5 bases from V and 5 bases from J, with 14 bases between. Germline CDR1 and CDR2: DFQATT and SNEGSKA (reference sequence). This CDR3 reads CSADSHSLDTQYF. The CDR3 DNA reads TGCAGTGCTGATAGCCACAGCTTAGATACGCAGTATTTT.

The V call is TRBV7-8, the J call TRBJ1-2; tentatively, D is TRBD1 (6 bases). This CDR3 comprises 15 residues. V lost 5 bases and J 6 bases, leaving 19 bases between the germline ends. Germline assignment: CDR1 SGHVS and CDR2 FQNEAQ. The CDR3 bases are TGTGCCAGCAGCAAACGGACAGCCTCTAGTGATGGCTACACCTTC. Translated: CASSKRTASSDGYTF.

There are a few counts of this clonotype. The genes are TRBV20-1 and TRBJ1-6; possibly TRBD1 for D (5 bases). The CDR3 sequence is 14 residues long. V lost 5 bases, J lost 6 bases, and 14 bases lay in between. The germline gives CDR1 DFQATT, CDR2 SNEGSKA (reference sequence). The CDR3, as DNA: TGCAGTGCTCCTTCTGGGGGTAGTAATTCACCCCTCCACTTT. This sequence encodes CSAPSGGSNSPLHF.

This clonotype appeared many times. The chain joins TRBV12-3 or TRBV12-4 to TRBJ2-2; no clear D gene. V gave up 2 bases and J gave up 5 bases, with 9 bases separating them. The CDR3 length is 14 residues. This CDR3 is CASSLSSLTGELFF. The CDR3 region has the DNA TGTGCCAGCAGTTTATCGTCTCTTACCGGGGAGCTGTTTTTT.

Worth noting for this clonotype: A read error may account for a junction end that differs from germline. The gene calls are TRBV2 and TRBJ2-2; maybe TRBD2 (6 bases). The CDR3 sequence is 15 residues long. Germline lookup yields CDR1 SNHLY and CDR2 FYNNEI. CDR3 DNA sequence: TGTGCCAGCAGTGAGTTACAGATACACGCCGGGGAGGTGTTTTTT. Translation gives CASSELQIHAGEVFF. The entire variable domain, with the rest obtained from reference TRBV2 and TRBJ2-2, is as follows: EPEVTQTPSHQVTQMGQEVILRCVPISNHLYFYWYRQILGQKVEFLVSFYNNEISEKSEIFDDQFSVERPDGSNFTLKIRSTKLEDSAMYFCASSELQIHAGEVFFGEGSRLTVL.

The V and J genes are TRBV9 and TRBJ2-1, with D perhaps assigned TRBD1 or TRBD2 (5 bases each). CDR3 length equals 15 residues. CDR1 is SGDLS, CDR2 YYNGEE, per germline. Trimming removed 3 bases at V and 6 bases at J, with 16 bases between. CDR3: CASSAQGTGGNEQFF. The DNA for the CDR3 is TGTGCCAGCAGCGCCCAAGGGACGGGTGGCAATGAGCAGTTCTTC.

The CDR3 loop reads CASSTLEGKNVGLAGDTRGETQYF. The CDR3 DNA sequence: TGTGCCAGCAGTACCCTAGAAGGGAAAAATGTCGGACTAGCGGGAGACACCAGGGGAGAGACCCAGTACTTC. The J gene is TRBJ2-5, the V gene TRBV6-2 or TRBV6-3; the match to TRBD2 covers 13 bases. The CDR3 totals 24 residues. With 5 bases clipped from V and 4 bases from J, the junction kept 31 bases outside the gene matches. Germline CDR1 MNHEY, CDR2 SVGEGT.

V gene TRBV5-5 combines with J gene TRBJ2-1; 14 bases align to TRBD2. Germline trimming cut 6 bases from V and 3 bases from J; bases unmatched to any gene: 11. CDR1 is SGHKS and CDR2 is YYEKEE in the germline V gene (reference sequence). This CDR3 has 18 residues. The CDR3 DNA is TGTGCCAGCATTCCGGGACTAGCGGGAGCGGGGATCTACAATGAGCAGTTCTTC. Encoded protein: CASIPGLAGAGIYNEQFF.

V is TRBV12-3 or TRBV12-4 and J is TRBJ2-2, with D tentatively TRBD2 (5 bases). The CDR3 runs 12 residues. Trimming removed 6 bases at V and 8 bases at J, with 10 bases between. For the CDR3, the DNA is TGTGCCAGCAGCCTCCTAGCTGGGGAGCTGTTTTTT. Its protein product is CASSLLAGELFF.

This clonotype was picked up a small number of times. V and J are TRBV25-1 and TRBJ2-3, with 8 bases aligning to TRBD1. The CDR3 is 18 residues long. Germline CDR1 MGHDK, CDR2 SYGVNS. The J segment lost 1 base and the V segment lost 3 bases, leaving 12 bases of the junction unmatched. CDR3: CASSDRRQGTVGTDTQYF. The CDR3 DNA sequence: TGTGCCAGCAGTGATCGAAGACAGGGGACCGTTGGCACAGATACGCAGTATTTT.